This T cell receptor (beta chain) was captured by sequencing in a study of blood T cell repertoires in COVID-19. Turning to the study itself: The study drew acute and convalescent COVID-19 samples from the United States, Italy and Spain. Sources were T cells, B-cell-depleted T cells, or PBMCs; the material itself was cDNA or gDNA.

How the authors handled the data: Quantification of nucleated cells was approximated via reference gene primer amplification. TCRdb keeps only in-frame clones here, not all; method: immunoSEQ multiplex PCR. That table supplies the V and J calls and clone size; D and trimming were determined from the DNA. The sample yields about 73,000 clones, 65% to 85% seen once. The CDR3 is 16 amino acids. In germline, CDR1 is MDHEN, CDR2 SYDVKM. Trimming pared 4 bases from V and 7 bases from J, leaving 22 bases between. This receptor was identified in a woman aged 60-75 years with acute or convalescent COVID-19. The V gene is TRBV28, the J gene TRBJ1-2; D is undetermined. The sequencing input was peripheral blood. CDR3 sequence: CASSSSGFKVSFGYTF. The DNA for the CDR3 is TGTGCCAGCAGTTCCTCGGGATTCAAAGTTTCGTTTGGCTACACCTTC.